These T cell receptor beta chains were read from a single sample in a study of regulatory T cells in long-lasting Graves disease. A single record per CDR3 protein comes from TCRdb applying MiXCR to the multiplex PCR reads. The sample lists about 420,000 distinct CDR3 sequences, about a quarter occurring once. The starting material was peripheral blood mononuclear cells (PBMCs), obtained when the disease was refractory, from a patient treated with antithyroid drugs. The receptors here all came from a female donor with Graves disease. The CDR3 runs from the conserved cysteine through the conserved F or W. Each record gives: clone size, V gene, D gene, J gene, CDR3 DNA, CDR3 protein. The D gene is left open where the match is weak. For some rows the clone size is stated as once, few or many, or as a class when expanded; others skip it.

few	TRBV15	TRBD1	TRBJ1-2	TGTGCCACCAGCCGCTCGGGACAGGGGACCTATGGCTACACCTTC	CATSRSGQGTYGYTF
many	TRBV30	NA	TRBJ2-5	TGTGCCTGGAGTGTAAGTTTGCAGCAAGAGACCCAGTACTTC	CAWSVSLQQETQYF
NA	TRBV6-1	TRBD1	TRBJ1-3	TGTGCCAGCAACCGGGACAGCTTTTGGACCTCTGGAAACACCATATATTTT	CASNRDSFWTSGNTIYF
NA	TRBV11-2	NA	TRBJ2-5	TGTGCCAGCAGCCCCGCGGGCAGGACCGGAGAGACCCAGTACTTC	CASSPAGRTGETQYF
many	TRBV11-2	NA	TRBJ2-7	TGTGCCAGCAGCTTAGATACTGCAGCCTACGAGCAGTACTTC	CASSLDTAAYEQYF
NA	TRBV20-1	NA	TRBJ2-2	TGCAGTGCTATCCCCAACGGAGTTTTCGGGGAGCTGTTTTTT	CSAIPNGVFGELFF
few	TRBV19	NA	TRBJ2-7	TGTGCCAGTAGTATAGACTTCACAGGCACTTCCTACGAGCAGTACTTC	CASSIDFTGTSYEQYF
many	TRBV7-8	NA	TRBJ1-6	TGTGCCAGCACTCAAGTGGGACGATCGAATTCACCCCTCCACTTT	CASTQVGRSNSPLHF
many	TRBV28	NA	TRBJ2-2	TGTGCCAGCAGTTTCGTCCTTGGGAACACCGGGGAGCTGTTTTTT	CASSFVLGNTGELFF
few	TRBV10-3	TRBD1	TRBJ2-7	TGTGCCATGAACCGGGACAGGGGCGAAGAGCAGTACTTC	CAMNRDRGEEQYF
NA	TRBV7-2	TRBD1	TRBJ1-1	TGTGCCAGCAGCGCGCCGGGACAGATGAACACTGAAGCTTTCTTT	CASSAPGQMNTEAFF
few	TRBV19	TRBD1	TRBJ1-2	TGTGCCAGTAGTGCCGACAGGGCTGGCTACACCTTC	CASSADRAGYTF
many	TRBV30	NA	TRBJ1-4	TGTGCCTGGAGTGTGAACCGGGAAAAACTGTTTTTT	CAWSVNREKLFF
NA	TRBV28	TRBD1	TRBJ2-7	TGTGCCAGCTGGGGCAGGGGGACCTACGAGCAGTACTTC	CASWGRGTYEQYF
NA	TRBV30	NA	TRBJ2-3	TGTGCCTCCCGAACGACAGATACGCAGTATTTT	CASRTTDTQYF
NA	TRBV3-1	NA	TRBJ1-3	TGTGCCAGCAGCCAAGATTGGTACAGCTCTGGAAACACCATATATTTT	CASSQDWYSSGNTIYF
NA	TRBV5-1	TRBD1	TRBJ2-5	TGCGCCAGCAGCACCGGACAGGGTGTGGAGACCCAGTACTTC	CASSTGQGVETQYF
few	TRBV12-3/TRBV12-4	NA	TRBJ1-3	TGTGCCAGCAGTCTCACAGGGAGAGGTCAACGAAACACCATATATTTT	CASSLTGRGQRNTIYF
NA	TRBV7-9	NA	TRBJ1-2	TGTGCCAGCAGCTTAGTGGCCCCACATGCTGGTAGCTACACCTTC	CASSLVAPHAGSYTF
few	TRBV7-3	NA	TRBJ1-1	TGTGCCAGCAGCTTAAACCCCCCGGGGGCGGACACTGAAGCTTTCTTT	CASSLNPPGADTEAFF
many	TRBV6-2/TRBV6-3	TRBD2	TRBJ2-1	TGTGCCAGCAGTGCGACTAGCGGGGGCACATACAATGAGCAGTTCTTC	CASSATSGGTYNEQFF
NA	TRBV7-2	TRBD1	TRBJ1-1	TGTGCCAGCAGCTTAGACAGGGGGCGCGAAGCTTTCTTT	CASSLDRGREAFF
many	TRBV5-1	NA	TRBJ2-7	TGCGCCAGCAGCTTCCGGGAACGAACGTACGAGCAGTACTTC	CASSFRERTYEQYF